This T cell receptor beta chain stems from a study of T-cell memory formation after mild COVID-19 (dated by TCRdb to the early 2020s). A note on the overall study: Most TCR sequence clusters were specific to one of the two donors. In a couple of donors, T-cell clones that expanded and contracted after mild COVID-19 were followed by sequencing TCRalpha and TCRbeta repertoires longitudinally. Two young, previously healthy adult volunteers, one female and one male, were included in the cohort.

Concerning this clonotype: Its binding antigen is unknown. Qualities for individual bases were not recorded, and no much larger clone is one base off.

PBMCs were isolated by Ficoll-Paque density gradient centrifugation. The paper's findings and limits, for the study overall: The second-wave clones that peaked on day 37 were not confirmed to be SARS-CoV-2 specific. Some responding clones were detected in pre-infection memory, which suggested that pre-existing cross-reactive memory T cells had joined the SARS-CoV-2 response. From day 15 to 85, contracting clones showed balanced CD4/CD8 phenotypes, whereas a second wave of clones that expanded from day 15 to 37 leaned towards CD4+. Contracting CD4+ clones were located mainly in the CM and EM memory subsets, whereas CD8+ clones were found to be enriched in EMRA. The study covered only a couple of mild cases, and larger cohorts including severe cases with pre-infection samples were considered necessary.

The CDR3 has 14 amino acids, counting the end cysteine and phenylalanine. The DNA shown is the 42-base CDR3, in frame from base 1. V is cut back by 1 base and J by 7 bases, with 2 bases in the junction unmatched. Sequencing relied on an Illumina NovaSeq 6000. TCRalpha and TCRbeta cDNA libraries were built by 5'RACE with constant-segment primers, adding sample barcodes and unique molecular identifiers. RNA was extracted from every sample with Trizol reagent. Amplification of the libraries took two PCR steps, and the second step added a second sample barcode plus Illumina TruSeq adapters. Sequencing of libraries was performed on an Illumina NovaSeq with 2 x 150 bp paired-end reads. Regarding the original processing steps: Reads were demultiplexed and collapsed into UMI-guided consensus sequences with migec v1.2.7. Using mixcr v2.1.11, UMI consensuses were aligned to TRA and TRB V and J templates and then assembled into clonotypes. A clonotype was counted as expanded or contracted only if both edgeR and NoisET called the change significant, with noise models trained on biological replicates. For edgeR calls, the cutoffs were a false discovery rate-adjusted p below 0.01 and a log2 fold-change threshold of 1. PCA with hierarchical clustering of max-normalized trajectories of the 1000 most abundant clonotypes was used as exploratory dynamics analysis. Separately sequenced CD4+ and CD8+ repertoires were used to assign a CD4 or CD8 phenotype to each responding clone. TCRdb reprocessing: public reads trimmed at Q25 with fastp, clones called with MiXCR, in-frame beta chains kept. Rows with a matching CDR3 protein are joined into one entry that keeps the most common DNA and genes. What appears here as the V and J calls and clone size reflects TCRdb's work, not the paper's. The table for this sample lists some 150,000 distinct CDR3 sequences; almost 25% of them were counted only once. Of the sample, less than 25% is held by the ten largest clones.

Here the chain combines TRBV12-3 or TRBV12-4 and TRBJ2-7, with 12 junctional bases fitting TRBD1. The sequenced sample was PBMCs or a T cell subset sorted from them (not recorded which). The receptor was isolated from an adult woman who had mild COVID-19 (a few samples of this study predate the infection). The sample titles of this study are shuffled in the database, so cell type and time point are left out; the donor was told from shared clones. The nucleotides read TGTGCCAGCAGTTTAGGGGACAGGGGGCAAGAGCAGTACTTC. It codes for CASSLGDRGQEQYF.